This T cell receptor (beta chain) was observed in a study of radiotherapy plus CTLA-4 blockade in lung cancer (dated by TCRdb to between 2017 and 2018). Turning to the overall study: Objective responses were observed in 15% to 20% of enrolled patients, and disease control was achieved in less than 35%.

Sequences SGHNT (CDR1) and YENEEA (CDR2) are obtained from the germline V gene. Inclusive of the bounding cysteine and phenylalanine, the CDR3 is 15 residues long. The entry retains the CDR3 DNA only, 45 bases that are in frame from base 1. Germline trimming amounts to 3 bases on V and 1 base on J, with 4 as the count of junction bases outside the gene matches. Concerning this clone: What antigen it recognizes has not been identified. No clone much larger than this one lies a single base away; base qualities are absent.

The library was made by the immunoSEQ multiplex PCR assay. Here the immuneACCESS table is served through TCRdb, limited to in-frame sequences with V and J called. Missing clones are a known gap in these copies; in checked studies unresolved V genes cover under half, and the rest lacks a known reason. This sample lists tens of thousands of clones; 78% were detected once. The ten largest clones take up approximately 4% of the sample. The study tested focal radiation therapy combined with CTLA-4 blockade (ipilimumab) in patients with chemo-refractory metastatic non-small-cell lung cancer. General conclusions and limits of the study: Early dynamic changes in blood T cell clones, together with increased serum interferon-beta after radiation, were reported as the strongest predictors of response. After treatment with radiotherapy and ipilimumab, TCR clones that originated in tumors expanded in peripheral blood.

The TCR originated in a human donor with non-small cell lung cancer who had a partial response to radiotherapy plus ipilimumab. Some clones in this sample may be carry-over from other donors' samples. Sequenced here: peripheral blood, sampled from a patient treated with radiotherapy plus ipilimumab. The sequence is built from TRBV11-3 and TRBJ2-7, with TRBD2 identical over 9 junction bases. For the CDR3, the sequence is CASSLGGGESYEQYF. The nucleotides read TGTGCCAGCAGCTTGGGCGGGGGGGAGTCCTACGAGCAGTACTTC.